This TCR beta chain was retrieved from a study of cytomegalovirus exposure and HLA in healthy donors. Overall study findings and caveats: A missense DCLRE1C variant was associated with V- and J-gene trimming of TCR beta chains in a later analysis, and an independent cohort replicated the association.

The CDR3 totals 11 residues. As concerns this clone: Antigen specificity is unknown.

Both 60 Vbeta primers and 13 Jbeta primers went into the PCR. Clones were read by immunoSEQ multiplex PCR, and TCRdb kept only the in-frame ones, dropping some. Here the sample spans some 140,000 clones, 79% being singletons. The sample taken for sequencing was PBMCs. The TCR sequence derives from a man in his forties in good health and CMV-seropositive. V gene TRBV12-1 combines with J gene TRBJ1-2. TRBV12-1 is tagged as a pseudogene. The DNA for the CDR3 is TGTGCCCCCCCCCGGGGGTATGGCTACACCTTC. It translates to CAPPRGYGYTF.